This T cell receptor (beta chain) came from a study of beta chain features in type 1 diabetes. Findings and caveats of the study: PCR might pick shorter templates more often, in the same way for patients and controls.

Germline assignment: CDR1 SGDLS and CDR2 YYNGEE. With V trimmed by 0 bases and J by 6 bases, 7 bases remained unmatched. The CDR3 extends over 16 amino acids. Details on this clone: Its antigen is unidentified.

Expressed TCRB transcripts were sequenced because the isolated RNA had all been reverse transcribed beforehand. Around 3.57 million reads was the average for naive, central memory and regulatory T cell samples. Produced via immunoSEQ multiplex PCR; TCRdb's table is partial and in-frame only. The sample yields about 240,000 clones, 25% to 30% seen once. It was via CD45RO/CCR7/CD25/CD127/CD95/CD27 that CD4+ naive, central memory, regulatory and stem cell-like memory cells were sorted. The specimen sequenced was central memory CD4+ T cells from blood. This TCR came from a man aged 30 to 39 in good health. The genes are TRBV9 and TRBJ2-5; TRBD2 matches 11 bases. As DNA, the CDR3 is TGTGCCAGCAGCGTAGCGACTAGCGGGGCCCTGAAGACCCAGTACTTC. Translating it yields CASSVATSGALKTQYF.